This T cell receptor beta chain is from a study of T cell clonotyping in hematopoietic cell transplantation. Samples: about 28 days before transplant, then days 30, 100 and 180 after. Repertoires were generated with immunoSEQ multiplex PCR, while TCRdb's copy carries only in-frame clones and drops some. The table records 7,500 to 9,500 clones, 80% to 90% of them present only once. From germline, CDR1 is SGDLS and CDR2 YYNGEE. V lost 2 bases and J 0 bases, leaving 12 bases between the germline ends. This CDR3 is built from 16 residues. This sequence was found in a female patient aged 45-60 years who had an allogeneic stem cell transplant from an unrelated donor, so the T cells may come from the graft donor. Some clones in this sample may be carry-over from other donors' samples. The chain carries TRBV9 and TRBJ1-3, with D tentatively TRBD1 (6 bases). The sample was peripheral blood mononuclear cells, taken 180 days after allogeneic stem cell transplant. This CDR3 reads CASSVGQINSGNTIYF. The CDR3 region has the DNA TGTGCCAGCAGCGTGGGACAAATAAACTCTGGAAACACCATATATTTT.